These 31 T cell receptor beta chains originate from one sample sequenced in a study of T cell responses to AZD1222 COVID-19 vaccine. Sequenced by immunoSEQ multiplex PCR; TCRdb stores in-frame clones only, minus some. The sample holds 75,000 to 90,000 clones, under 90% seen once. Sequences were derived from peripheral blood, sampled on day 0 of AZD1222 vaccination. These receptors originate from an adult in good health.

This rearrangement joins TRBV15 to TRBJ2-7; D possibly corresponds to TRBD2 (6 bases). The CDR3 is made up of 12 amino acids. V was cut by 8 bases and J by 2 bases, with 10 bases left in between. Germline loops: CDR1 LNHNV, CDR2 YYDKDF (reference sequence). The CDR3 DNA reads as TGTGCCACCGCCGGGAGCACCTACGAGCAGTACTTC. Translating gives CATAGSTYEQYF.

The chain uses TRBV28 and TRBJ1-5; 8 nucleotides agree with TRBD1. The trim removed 4 bases at V and 7 bases at J, leaving 9 bases unmatched. In germline, CDR1 is MDHEN, CDR2 SYDVKM. CDR3 length: 15 amino acids. CDR3 in DNA: TGTGCCAGCAGTTCGGCCGGACAGGGAGGCCAGCCCCAGCATTTT. Its protein is CASSSAGQGGQPQHF.

The gene calls are TRBV7-2 and TRBJ2-1; D is undetermined. The CDR3 runs 15 residues. CDR1 and CDR2 from the germline V gene are SGHTA and FQGNSA. V was trimmed by 1 base and J by 4 bases, leaving 11 bases between them. The CDR3 coding sequence is TGTGCCAGCAGCTTAGATCTCGGAATTTACAATGAGCAGTTCTTC. Translating gives CASSLDLGIYNEQFF.

This clone was seen just once. The rearrangement uses TRBV5-1 and TRBJ1-2; 8 bases align to TRBD1. Trimming at V came to 8 bases and at J to 3 bases, leaving 6 bases not matched to a gene. CDR1 is SGHRS and CDR2 is YFSETQ in the germline V gene. The CDR3 runs 13 residues. The DNA for the CDR3 is TGCGCCAGTTCGCCGGGACAGGACTATGGCTACACCTTC. The encoded protein is CASSPGQDYGYTF.

CDR3 sequence reads: CAISLEEYNEQFF. The CDR3 DNA is TGTGCCATCAGTCTTGAAGAATACAATGAGCAGTTCTTC. This chain links TRBV10-3 with TRBJ2-1; D is unclear. V shed 5 bases and J shed 4 bases, with 9 bases lying between them. Germline V CDR1 and CDR2: ENHRY, SYGVKD. The length of the CDR3 is 13 residues.

This chain links TRBV7-9 with TRBJ2-2; D is unresolved. The CDR3 is 11 amino acids. The germline V gene has CDR1 SEHNR and CDR2 FQNEAQ (reference sequence). Trimming shortened V by 1 base and J by 11 bases, and 5 bases separated the two germline ends. This CDR3 is CASSLDGELFF. The DNA of the CDR3 is TGTGCCAGCAGCTTAGATGGCGAGCTGTTTTTT.

In DNA form, the CDR3 reads TGTGCCTGGAGTGTTTACACGGGATATTCCTACAATGAGCAGTTCTTC. Protein: CAWSVYTGYSYNEQFF. This rearrangement joins TRBV30 to TRBJ2-1; tentative D call: TRBD2 (5 bases). Germline CDR1 GTSNPN, CDR2 SVGIG (reference sequence). CDR3 size: 16 residues. The ends were cut back, 0 bases at V and 1 base at J, with 13 bases in the middle.

This chain's CDR3 is CASSQTRDTEAFF. The CDR3 nucleotides are TGTGCCAGCTCCCAGACCAGGGACACTGAAGCTTTCTTT. The rearrangement links TRBV18 to TRBJ1-1; maybe TRBD1 (5 bases). This CDR3 is built from 13 residues. Germline V gives CDR1 KGHSH, CDR2 LQKENI. V was clipped by 6 bases and J by 3 bases, with 11 bases between them. The whole variable domain, filled in from reference TRBV18 and TRBJ1-1, reads NAGVMQNPRHLVRRRGQEARLRCSPMKGHSHVYWYRQLPEEGLKFMVYLQKENIIDESGMPKERFSAEFPKEGPSILRIQQVVRGDSAAYFCASSQTRDTEAFFGQGTRLTVV.

The chain combines TRBV9 with TRBJ2-7; no clear D. Trimming stripped 0 bases from V and 3 bases from J, with 7 bases between. The CDR3 consists of 13 residues. CDR1 and CDR2 from the germline V gene are SGDLS and YYNGEE. In DNA form, the CDR3 reads TGTGCCAGCAGCGTAGATCCCGGCTACGAGCAGTACTTC. Translation gives CASSVDPGYEQYF.

This chain uses TRBV7-3 with TRBJ2-7, with no clear D. The V end was cut by 1 base, the J end by 5 bases, with 9 bases between. Germline V gene sequence: CDR1 SGHTA, CDR2 FQGTGA. This CDR3 spans 13 amino acids. In DNA, the CDR3 is TGTGCCAGCAGCTTAAAGGGTCCCCACGAGCAGTACTTC. This encodes CASSLKGPHEQYF.

This chain links TRBV11-3 with TRBJ2-2; 11 nucleotides align to TRBD2. Germline V lookup: CDR1 SGHNT, CDR2 YENEEA. After removal of 5 bases from V and 1 base from J, the junction contained 0 bases not matched to a gene. The CDR3 runs 15 residues. The CDR3 reads CASSLAGGNTGELFF. The CDR3 bases are TGTGCCAGCAGCCTAGCGGGAGGGAACACCGGGGAGCTGTTTTTT.

This chain links TRBV19 with TRBJ2-7; TRBD1 is a possible D gene (6 bases). The length of the CDR3 is 14 residues. The germline CDR1 and CDR2 sequences are LNHDA and SQIVND (reference sequence). V was cut by 5 bases and J by 0 bases, with 11 bases left in between. The CDR3 reads CASSSTGSSYEQYF. The CDR3 DNA reads TGTGCCAGTAGTTCCACAGGGAGCTCCTACGAGCAGTACTTC.

V gene TRBV7-9 combines with J gene TRBJ1-3; a possible D gene is TRBD1 (5 bases). The CDR3 is made up of 14 amino acids. Germline V CDR1 and CDR2: SEHNR, FQNEAQ (reference sequence). With 4 bases removed from V and 2 bases from J, the gap between germline ends came to 9 bases. The CDR3 protein is CASSSGWAGNTIYF. The CDR3 DNA reads TGTGCCAGCAGCTCAGGGTGGGCTGGAAACACCATATATTTT.

The chain recombines TRBV7-9 with TRBJ1-2; 7 nucleotides line up with TRBD1. CDR1 and CDR2 (germline): SEHNR, FQNEAQ (reference sequence). With 3 bases clipped from V and 2 bases from J, the junction kept 9 bases outside the gene matches. This CDR3 has 16 residues. This chain's CDR3 is CASSFLPGQRNYGYTF. CDR3 nucleotide sequence: TGTGCCAGCAGCTTTTTACCGGGACAGCGGAACTATGGCTACACCTTC.

V is TRBV4-1 and J is TRBJ1-1, with D unresolved. CDR3 size: 13 residues. The germline gives CDR1 MGHRA, CDR2 YSYEKL. V lost 0 bases and J lost 6, with 8 bases in between. The chain's CDR3 is CASSQESWAEAFF. The CDR3 region has the DNA TGCGCCAGCAGCCAAGAGTCATGGGCTGAAGCTTTCTTT.

The gene calls are TRBV7-9 and TRBJ2-5; D uncertain. With 5 bases removed from V and 5 bases from J, the gap between germline ends came to 15 bases. This CDR3 comprises 14 residues. Germline-derived CDR1 and CDR2 are SEHNR and FQNEAQ (reference sequence). The CDR3 spells CASSPWDTVETQYF. The CDR3 nucleotides read TGTGCCAGCAGCCCTTGGGATACGGTGGAGACCCAGTACTTC. The full variable domain, with the rest looked up from reference TRBV7-9 and TRBJ2-5, is DTGVSQNPRHKITKRGQNVTFRCDPISEHNRLYWYRQTLGQGPEFLTYFQNEAQLEKSRLLSDRFSAERPKGSFSTLEIQRTEQGDSAMYLCASSPWDTVETQYFGPGTRLLVL.

The genes are TRBV19 and TRBJ1-5, with TRBD1 as a possible D gene (6 bases). The CDR3 extends over 15 amino acids. Germline lookup yields CDR1 LNHDA and CDR2 SQIVND (reference sequence). Trimming removed 5 bases at V and 3 bases at J, with 14 bases between. CDR3 nucleotides: TGTGCCAGTAGTGTACCCGGACAGTCCAATCAGCCCCAGCATTTT. It encodes CASSVPGQSNQPQHF.

This rearrangement joins TRBV28 to TRBJ2-7, with 9 bases aligning to TRBD1. Looked up from germline, CDR1 is MDHEN and CDR2 is SYDVKM. V trimming: 6 bases; J trimming: 0 bases; junction bases outside the gene matches: 3. This CDR3 has 14 amino acids. The CDR3 here is CASSQTGGSYEQYF. The CDR3 DNA follows: TGTGCCAGCAGCCAGACAGGGGGCTCCTACGAGCAGTACTTC.

V is TRBV21-1 and J is TRBJ1-1. TRBV21-1 constitutes a pseudogene. The CDR3 sequence is 14 residues long. CDR3 in amino acids: CASSNRGENTEAFF. The CDR3 DNA is TGTGCCAGCAGCAATCGGGGAGAGAACACTGAAGCTTTCTTT.

The V gene is TRBV5-5, the J gene TRBJ2-7; no clear D gene. Trimming removed 4 bases at V and 3 bases at J, with 14 bases between. This CDR3 region has 14 residues. Germline V lookup: CDR1 SGHKS, CDR2 YYEKEE (reference sequence). The chain's CDR3 is CASSLLAPLYEQYF. The CDR3 DNA reads TGTGCCAGCAGCCTATTGGCCCCACTCTACGAGCAGTACTTC.

This chain joins TRBV5-5 and TRBJ2-1, with no clear D. The CDR3 length is 14 residues. Germline V gene data show CDR1 as SGHKS and CDR2 as YYEKEE (reference sequence). V lost 1 base to trimming and J lost 6 bases, with 11 bases between them. The CDR3 here is CASSLFDFFNEQFF. Here the CDR3 DNA reads TGTGCCAGCAGCTTGTTTGATTTCTTCAATGAGCAGTTCTTC. Filled out from reference TRBV5-5 and TRBJ2-1, the complete variable domain reads DAGVTQSPTHLIKTRGQQVTLRCSPISGHKSVSWYQQVLGQGPQFIFQYYEKEERGRGNFPDRFSARQFPNYSSELNVNALLLGDSALYLCASSLFDFFNEQFFGPGTRLTVL.

This chain uses TRBV4-3 with TRBJ1-5; D is possibly TRBD1 (5 bases). V was trimmed by 0 bases and J by 6 bases, leaving 15 bases between them. The germline CDR1 and CDR2 sequences are LGHNA and YSLEER. The CDR3 sequence is 16 residues long. The CDR3 loop reads CASSQDWGGPVQPQHF. CDR3 nucleotides: TGCGCCAGCAGCCAAGATTGGGGCGGCCCTGTTCAGCCCCAGCATTTT.

The chain links TRBV18 to TRBJ1-3, with 9 nucleotides matching TRBD1. The J segment lost 4 bases and the V segment lost 2 bases, leaving 6 bases of the junction unmatched. CDR1 is KGHSH and CDR2 is LQKENI in the germline V gene. The CDR3 consists of 16 residues. CDR3 sequence (DNA): TGTGCCAGCTCACCAGGAATCGGGACAGGGGGAAACACCATATATTTT. This codes for CASSPGIGTGGNTIYF.

This chain connects TRBV27 to TRBJ1-1; D not resolved. The germline CDR1 and CDR2 sequences are MNHEY and SMNVEV (reference sequence). The CDR3 length is 15 residues. V was shortened by 2 bases and J by 5 bases, with 15 bases between the two germline ends. CDR3 sequence reads: CASSLRQPVGTEAFF. In DNA form, the CDR3 reads TGTGCCAGCAGTTTAAGGCAGCCTGTGGGGACTGAAGCTTTCTTT.

V is TRBV2 and J is TRBJ1-3, with D unresolved. This CDR3 contains 12 residues. With 8 bases removed from V and 0 bases from J, the gap between germline ends came to 5 bases. Germline CDR1 is SNHLY and CDR2 is FYNNEI. The CDR3 loop is CASSVSGNTIYF. The CDR3 region has the DNA TGTGCCAGCTCAGTCTCTGGAAACACCATATATTTT. The variable domain in full, completed from reference TRBV2 and TRBJ1-3, reads EPEVTQTPSHQVTQMGQEVILRCVPISNHLYFYWYRQILGQKVEFLVSFYNNEISEKSEIFDDQFSVERPDGSNFTLKIRSTKLEDSAMYFCASSVSGNTIYFGEGSWLTVV.

The CDR3 bases are TGTGCCAGCAGCTTGTGGGACAGCGCCTACGAGCAGTACTTC. The encoded protein is CASSLWDSAYEQYF. V usage is TRBV5-4 and J usage is TRBJ2-7; the match to TRBD1 covers 7 bases. Germline values: CDR1 SGHNT, CDR2 YYREEE (reference sequence). After removal of 1 base from V and 2 bases from J, the junction contained 3 bases not matched to a gene. This CDR3 has 14 residues.

Remarks on this clone: No DNA is shown, since the ends of the CDR3 on it are uncertain; the CDR3 is the one TCRdb lists. The V and J genes are TRBV27 and TRBJ2-2; the DNA was not compared with TRBD2, the D call given in the table. The CDR3 sequence runs 13 residues, both termini included. CDR1 MNHEY and CDR2 SMNVEV come from the germline V gene (reference sequence). CDR3 region: CASSSSNTGELFF.

The rearrangement uses TRBV5-6 and TRBJ1-1; 8 positions match TRBD1. V gave up 0 bases and J gave up 8 bases; unmatched junction bases: 12. Germline CDR1 and CDR2: SGHDT and YYEEEE. CDR3 length: 16 amino acids. This chain's CDR3 is CASSLARDRSLLEAFF. The CDR3 DNA reads as TGTGCCAGCAGCTTGGCCCGGGACAGGTCACTCCTAGAAGCTTTCTTT.

The chain couples TRBV3-1 (or the pseudogene TRBV3-2) to TRBJ2-5; TRBD2 aligns across 12 bases. Germline loops: CDR1 LGHDT, CDR2 YNNKEL (reference sequence). The CDR3 runs 17 residues. The V and J ends lost 4 bases and 5 bases, in that order; junction bases with no gene match: 11. The CDR3 is CASSPRSSGRAVETQYF. The DNA for the CDR3 is TGTGCCAGCAGCCCACGCTCTAGCGGGAGGGCTGTGGAGACCCAGTACTTC.

The V gene is TRBV20-1, the J gene TRBJ1-1; TRBD1 matches 7 bases. The CDR3 runs 15 residues. The V gene end was trimmed by 3 bases and the J gene end by 4 bases; junction bases not matched to a gene: 11. CDR1 and CDR2 from the germline V gene are DFQATT and SNEGSKA (reference sequence). CDR3 in amino acids: CSASRGLIGGTEAFF. In nucleotides, the CDR3 is TGCAGTGCTAGTAGGGGGCTAATCGGTGGCACTGAAGCTTTCTTT.

The chain carries TRBV25-1 and TRBJ2-1; the D call may be TRBD1 or TRBD2 (6 bases each). Trimming stripped 0 bases from V and 9 bases from J, with 15 bases between. Germline CDR1 reads MGHDK; CDR2 reads SYGVNS. The CDR3 totals 15 residues. The CDR3 nucleotides are TGTGCCAGCAGTGAATATCCTTTAGGAGGGGGTGAGCAGTTCTTC. It translates to CASSEYPLGGGEQFF.